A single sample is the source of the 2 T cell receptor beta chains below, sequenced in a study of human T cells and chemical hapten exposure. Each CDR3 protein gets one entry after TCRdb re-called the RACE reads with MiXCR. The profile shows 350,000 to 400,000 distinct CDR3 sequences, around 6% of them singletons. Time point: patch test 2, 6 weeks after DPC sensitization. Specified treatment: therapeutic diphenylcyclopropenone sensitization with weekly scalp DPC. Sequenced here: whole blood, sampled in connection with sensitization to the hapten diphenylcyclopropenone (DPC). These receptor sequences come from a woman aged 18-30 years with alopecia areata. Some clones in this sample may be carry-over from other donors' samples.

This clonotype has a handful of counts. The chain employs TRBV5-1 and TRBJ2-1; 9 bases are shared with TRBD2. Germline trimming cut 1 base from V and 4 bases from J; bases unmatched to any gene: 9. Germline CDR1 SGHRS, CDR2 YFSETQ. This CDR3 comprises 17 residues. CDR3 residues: CASSLIILAGVYNEQFF. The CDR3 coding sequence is TGCGCCAGCAGCTTGATCATTTTAGCGGGGGTTTACAATGAGCAGTTCTTC.

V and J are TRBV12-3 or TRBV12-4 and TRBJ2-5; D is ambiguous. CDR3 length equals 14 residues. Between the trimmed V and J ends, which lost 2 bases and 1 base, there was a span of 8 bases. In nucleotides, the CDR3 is TGTGCCAGCAGTTTAAACACCCCCCAAGAGACCCAGTACTTC. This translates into CASSLNTPQETQYF.